The 26 T cell receptor beta chains in this list originate from one sample, sequenced in a study of control samples from healthy donors and cancer patients. Method: immunoSEQ multiplex PCR; TCRdb's copy keeps in-frame clones and lacks some. Of about 86,000 clones listed, 70% to 90% are singletons. The sequencing input was PBMCs. These receptors originate from a woman aged 45-59 years with colorectal cancer.

The J gene is TRBJ1-1, the V gene TRBV29-1; D gene uncertain. The CDR3 has 13 residues. The V and J ends lost 3 bases and 6 bases respectively, with 14 bases between them. Germline lookup yields CDR1 SQVTM and CDR2 ANQGSEA. The CDR3: CSVDRRMAPEAFF. In DNA, the CDR3 is TGCAGCGTTGATAGGAGAATGGCCCCTGAAGCTTTCTTT.

This sequence joins TRBV27 and TRBJ1-6; TRBD1 might be the D (6 bases). Germline V gene data show CDR1 as MNHEY and CDR2 as SMNVEV (reference sequence). The CDR3 contains 14 residues. V lost 4 bases to trimming and J lost 4 bases, with 8 bases between them. For the CDR3, the DNA is TGTGCCAGCAGTTCAGGACAGTATAATTCACCCCTCCACTTT. Translating gives CASSSGQYNSPLHF.

V and J are TRBV4-2 and TRBJ2-5, with 11 bases matching TRBD2. In germline, CDR1 is LGHNA, CDR2 YNFKEQ. The ends lost 1 base at V and 5 bases at J; junction bases unmatched: 6. This CDR3 comprises 16 residues. CDR3 protein: CASSQVAGGPGETQYF. DNA for the CDR3: TGTGCCAGCAGCCAAGTAGCGGGGGGGCCGGGGGAGACCCAGTACTTC.

The chain links TRBV6-2 or TRBV6-3 to TRBJ1-5, with D perhaps matching TRBD1 (6 bases). Germline V gene sequence: CDR1 MNHEY, CDR2 SVGEGT. V was clipped by 5 bases and J by 2 bases, with 16 bases between them. The CDR3 is made up of 16 amino acids. The CDR3: CASSPAWGRRNQPQHF. The DNA for the CDR3 is TGTGCCAGCAGTCCCGCCTGGGGGCGTCGCAATCAGCCCCAGCATTTT.

The chain couples TRBV4-3 to TRBJ1-4; D possibly corresponds to TRBD1 (5 bases). CDR1 and CDR2 (germline): LGHNA, YSLEER. The CDR3 extends over 17 amino acids. Between the trimmed V and J ends, which lost 1 base and 7 bases, there was a span of 19 bases. CDR3 protein: CASSQGLSGTRSEKLFF. CDR3 bases: TGCGCCAGCAGCCAAGGCCTATCCGGGACGAGGAGTGAAAAACTGTTTTTT.

In its sample, this clone was seen a few times. DNA for the CDR3: TGCGCCAGCAGCTTGGGACAGGGAGGGCCAGATACGCAGTATTTT. This gives the protein CASSLGQGGPDTQYF. This chain joins TRBV5-1 and TRBJ2-3; perhaps D is TRBD1 or TRBD2 (7 bases each). This CDR3 region has 15 residues. CDR1 is SGHRS and CDR2 is YFSETQ in the germline V gene. The V end was cut by 0 bases, the J end by 4 bases, with 12 bases between.

The chain employs TRBV7-3 and TRBJ1-5; D perhaps matches TRBD1 (5 bases). This CDR3 has 13 residues. The germline V gene encodes CDR1 SGHTA and CDR2 FQGTGA. Trimming left V 6 bases short and J 3 bases short, with 9 bases between. CDR3 sequence reads: CASSLGVNQPQHF. DNA of the CDR3: TGTGCCAGCAGTTTAGGGGTCAATCAGCCCCAGCATTTT. Based on the CDR3 plus reference TRBV7-3 and TRBJ1-5, the full variable domain is GAGVSQTPSNKVTEKGKYVELRCDPISGHTALYWYRQSLGQGPEFLIYFQGTGAADDSGLPNDRFFAVRPEGSVSTLKIQRTERGDSAVYLCASSLGVNQPQHFGDGTRLSIL.

The gene calls are TRBV9 and TRBJ1-2, with D uncertain. Trimming stripped 4 bases from V and 7 bases from J, with 8 bases between. Germline loops: CDR1 SGDLS, CDR2 YYNGEE. This CDR3 is built from 11 residues. The CDR3 protein is CASSLSGGYTF. CDR3 DNA sequence: TGTGCCAGCAGCCTCTCGGGTGGCTACACCTTC.

This sequence joins TRBV7-2 and TRBJ2-2; D remains unclear. Looked up from germline, CDR1 is SGHTA and CDR2 is FQGNSA. This CDR3 comprises 14 residues. The V end lost 2 bases, the J end lost 4 bases, and 8 bases lay between the germline ends. The CDR3 spells CASSLSPSTGELFF. CDR3 bases: TGTGCCAGCAGCTTAAGCCCCAGCACCGGGGAGCTGTTTTTT.

This rearrangement joins TRBV7-2 to TRBJ1-2, with 9 positions matching TRBD1. This CDR3 comprises 15 residues. The J segment lost 2 bases and the V segment lost 6 bases, leaving 7 bases of the junction unmatched. Germline values: CDR1 SGHTA, CDR2 FQGNSA. CDR3 sequence: CASSSPGQGNYGYTF. CDR3 sequence (DNA): TGTGCCAGCAGTTCCCCGGGACAGGGAAACTATGGCTACACCTTC.

The sample holds one count of this clone. The chain recombines TRBV6-6 with TRBJ2-1; 8 positions match TRBD1. V shed 7 bases, J shed 9 bases, and the junction held 8 bases outside the gene matches. Germline CDR1 MNHNY, CDR2 SVGAGI (reference sequence). The CDR3 consists of 13 residues. CDR3 bases: TGTGCCAGCAAAGTGGACAGGGCTGCTGAGCAGTTCTTC. This codes for CASKVDRAAEQFF.

This sequence joins TRBV20-1 and TRBJ1-2; D call uncertain. CDR3 length equals 11 residues. V lost 3 bases to trimming and J lost 9 bases, with 11 bases between them. Germline loops: CDR1 DFQATT, CDR2 SNEGSKA (reference sequence). The CDR3 is CSARFLESYTF. DNA of the CDR3: TGCAGTGCTAGGTTTTTAGAGAGCTACACCTTC.

CDR3: CASSSRDLGTIYF. Written as DNA, the CDR3 is TGTGCCAGCAGCTCCCGGGACTTGGGCACCATATATTTT. The chain couples TRBV3-1 (or the pseudogene TRBV3-2) to TRBJ1-3; D possibly corresponds to TRBD1 (5 bases). Trimming took 5 bases from V and 9 from J, leaving 14 bases between them. The germline gives CDR1 LGHDT, CDR2 YNNKEL (reference sequence). The CDR3 runs 13 residues.

The chain employs TRBV2 and TRBJ2-1, with D tentatively TRBD1 (6 bases). The V gene's germline CDR1 is SNHLY and CDR2 FYNNEI. This CDR3 contains 14 residues. Deletions cut 4 bases from V and 7 bases from J, with 14 bases between. CDR3 residues: CASSVNRAANEQFF. CDR3 sequence (DNA): TGTGCCAGCAGTGTAAACAGGGCTGCTAATGAGCAGTTCTTC.

The chain is built from TRBV5-1 and TRBJ2-3, with a possible D match to TRBD1 (5 bases). The germline CDR1 and CDR2 sequences are SGHRS and YFSETQ. Deletions cut 0 bases from V and 4 bases from J, with 12 bases between. There are 15 residues in the CDR3. Here the CDR3 reads CASSLEAGWSDTQYF. The CDR3 coding sequence is TGCGCCAGCAGCTTGGAGGCAGGGTGGTCAGATACGCAGTATTTT.

The chain is built from TRBV4-3 and TRBJ1-1; 11 nucleotides line up with TRBD1. This CDR3 comprises 15 residues. CDR1 is LGHNA, CDR2 YSLEER, per germline. V lost 2 bases and J lost 7; bases outside the gene matches: 6. The CDR3 region has the DNA TGCGCCAGCAGCCAAACTACCGGGACAGGGGGTGAAGCTTTCTTT. Translation gives CASSQTTGTGGEAFF.

The rearrangement uses TRBV19 and TRBJ2-3; 8 bases are shared with TRBD2. The CDR3 covers 16 residues. V was clipped by 5 bases and J by 2 bases; unmatched bases: 9. Germline V gene lookup returns CDR1 LNHDA and CDR2 SQIVND (reference sequence). CDR3 nucleotides: TGTGCCAGTAGTCTTACAGCGGGGGCCGACACAGATACGCAGTATTTT. It translates to CASSLTAGADTDTQYF.

The V call is TRBV21-1, the J call TRBJ1-5. TRBV21-1 is assigned pseudogene status. This CDR3 comprises 14 residues. CDR3 loop: CASSVRWVGQPQHF. DNA for the CDR3: TGTGCCAGCAGCGTCCGCTGGGTCGGGCAGCCCCAGCATTTT.

V is TRBV20-1 and J is TRBJ2-1; no clear D gene. The length of the CDR3 is 11 residues. The V end was cut by 5 bases, the J end by 8 bases, with 10 bases between. In germline, CDR1 is DFQATT, CDR2 SNEGSKA (reference sequence). DNA of the CDR3: TGCAGTGCTCAGACCCGGTATGAGCAGTTCTTC. This encodes CSAQTRYEQFF.

The J gene is TRBJ2-7, the V gene TRBV6-2 or TRBV6-3; D could derive from TRBD1 or TRBD2 (5 bases each). Germline assignment: CDR1 MNHEY and CDR2 SVGEGT. The CDR3 covers 11 residues. V lost 2 bases to trimming and J lost 8 bases, with 7 bases between them. CDR3: CASSYGGQQYV. In DNA, the CDR3 is TGTGCCAGCAGTTACGGGGGTCAGCAGTACGTC.

The DNA for the CDR3 is TGTGCCAGTAGACGACAGGGGGCAGATACGCAGTATTTT. Encoded protein: CASRRQGADTQYF. This rearrangement joins TRBV19 to TRBJ2-3; the match to TRBD1 covers 9 bases. V was pared by 6 bases and J by 4 bases, with 2 bases of the junction left unmatched. Looked up from germline, CDR1 is LNHDA and CDR2 is SQIVND (reference sequence). The CDR3 totals 13 residues.

The sample holds a few counts of this clone. J is TRBJ1-3 and V is TRBV6-5; 9 nucleotides align to TRBD1. The CDR3 consists of 15 residues. The V gene end was trimmed by 5 bases and the J gene end by 5 bases; junction bases not matched to a gene: 7. CDR1 MNHEY and CDR2 SVGAGI come from the germline V gene. The CDR3 sequence: CASSLGGTGRNTIYF. In DNA, the CDR3 is TGTGCCAGCAGTCTGGGGGGGACAGGGCGAAACACCATATATTTT.

Only a few counts were recorded for this clone. The V call is TRBV7-2, the J call TRBJ2-5; TRBD2 matches 14 bases. The CDR3 extends over 16 amino acids. CDR1 and CDR2 from the germline V gene are SGHTA and FQGNSA. Trimming cost V 3 bases and J 4 bases; bases outside gene matches: 4. This CDR3 is CASSLTSGGGGETQYF. The CDR3 DNA sequence: TGTGCCAGCAGCTTGACTAGCGGGGGGGGAGGAGAGACCCAGTACTTC.

This clone was found a few times. The gene calls are TRBV11-3 and TRBJ1-1; no clear D gene. Germline CDR1 SGHNT, CDR2 YENEEA. There are 13 residues in the CDR3. The V end was cut by 5 bases, the J end by 4 bases, with 11 bases between. The CDR3 DNA reads as TGTGCCAGCAGCGCCCAGATGAGCACTGAAGCTTTCTTT. Amino acids: CASSAQMSTEAFF.

The gene calls are TRBV4-1 and TRBJ2-5; D remains ambiguous. CDR1 MGHRA and CDR2 YSYEKL come from the germline V gene. This CDR3 is 14 amino acids long. The germline V and J ends were trimmed by 1 base and 5 bases, with 11 bases remaining between them. The CDR3 DNA reads as TGCGCCAGCAGCCAAGGGATGGGCTTGGAGACCCAGTACTTC. It translates to CASSQGMGLETQYF.

The genes are TRBV2 and TRBJ2-2, with TRBD2 matching over 10 bases. Germline V lookup: CDR1 SNHLY, CDR2 FYNNEI. The CDR3 extends over 16 amino acids. Unmatched junction bases numbered 8, after V lost 6 bases and J lost 4 bases. Here the CDR3 reads CASRGTSAGGTGELFF. CDR3 nucleotide sequence: TGTGCCAGCAGGGGGACTAGCGCGGGGGGCACCGGGGAGCTGTTTTTT.